The rows below give T cell receptor beta chains drawn from one sample of a study of blood T cells in healthy people across ages. TCRdb re-analysed the 5' RACE reads in MiXCR, keeping a single row per CDR3 protein. The table lists around 1,800,000 distinct CDR3 sequences, 39% of them singletons. Sample: blood. The receptors derive from a human donor in good health. Both conserved end residues are part of each CDR3. A D gene is named only where the DNA matches it firmly. For some rows the clone size is stated as once, few or many, or as a class when expanded; others skip it.

NA,TRBJ2-1,TRBV4-3,TRBD2,CASSQALGLAGGPRSYNEQFF,TGCGCCAGCAGCCAAGCCCTGGGACTAGCGGGGGGGCCGAGGTCCTACAATGAGCAGTTCTTC
few,TRBJ1-1,TRBV27,NA,CASKVGRGTSEAFF,TGTGCCAGCAAGGTGGGCAGGGGAACCTCTGAAGCTTTCTTT
NA,TRBJ2-2,TRBV10-2,TRBD1,CATKPGQGAFGELFF,TGCGCCACGAAGCCGGGACAGGGGGCTTTTGGGGAGCTGTTTTTT
NA,TRBJ2-3,TRBV29-1,NA,CSVEDRGHVGDTQYF,TGCAGCGTTGAAGATCGGGGACACGTTGGAGATACGCAGTATTTT
NA,TRBJ2-2,TRBV12-3/TRBV12-4,NA,CASSLTDSLPTTGELFF,TGTGCCAGCAGTTTAACCGACAGCCTCCCAACCACCGGGGAGCTGTTTTTT
few,TRBJ2-1,TRBV5-1,NA,CASSFSGQGIYNEQFF,TGCGCCAGCAGCTTCTCCGGCCAGGGGATCTACAATGAGCAGTTCTTC
few,TRBJ2-1,TRBV10-3,NA,CAIAPRLTDNEQFF,TGTGCCATCGCCCCCAGGCTCACTGACAATGAGCAGTTCTTC
NA,TRBJ1-2,TRBV5-1,NA,CASSSRQQYGYTF,TGCGCCAGCAGCTCTCGACAGCAGTATGGCTACACCTTC
NA,TRBJ2-2,TRBV7-9,NA,CASSSPNGLFF,TGTGCCAGCAGCTCCCCCAACGGGCTGTTTTTT
NA,TRBJ2-3,TRBV5-1,NA,CASSAGSSDTQYF,TGCGCCAGCAGCGCAGGGTCCTCAGATACGCAGTATTTT
NA,TRBJ1-1,TRBV20-1,NA,CSARNRVNTEAFF,TGCAGTGCTAGAAACAGGGTAAACACTGAAGCTTTCTTT
once,TRBJ2-1,TRBV5-1,NA,CASSLGRGPQVKYNEQFF,TGCGCCAGCAGCTTGGGTCGCGGTCCACAGGTAAAATACAATGAGCAGTTCTTC
few,TRBJ2-1,TRBV4-3,TRBD2,CASSQGHGLAGGRNEQFF,TGCGCCAGCAGCCAAGGTCACGGACTAGCGGGGGGGCGCAATGAGCAGTTCTTC
NA,TRBJ2-3,TRBV7-8,NA,CASSLAYKGRRPGDDTQYF,TGTGCCAGCAGCTTAGCTTATAAGGGGAGGCGACCGGGGGACGATACGCAGTATTTT
NA,TRBJ2-7,TRBV20-1,NA,CSARDLSQGGTYEQYF,TGCAGTGCTAGAGATCTAAGCCAGGGGGGCACCTACGAGCAGTACTTC
NA,TRBJ2-1,TRBV18,NA,CASSPPVAGTDEQFF,TGTGCTAGCTCACCACCTGTGGCCGGGACGGATGAGCAGTTCTTC
NA,TRBJ1-2,TRBV2,NA,CASSWRPGNGYTF,TGTGCCAGCAGTTGGAGGCCAGGGAATGGCTACACCTTC
few,TRBJ2-5,TRBV2,NA,CASSAQDQGEETQYF,TGTGCCAGCAGTGCTCAGGACCAAGGGGAGGAGACCCAGTACTTC
NA,TRBJ2-5,TRBV20-1,NA,CSAWVGRRLETQYF,TGCAGTGCCTGGGTGGGACGGAGGCTGGAGACCCAGTACTTC
NA,TRBJ1-2,TRBV20-1,NA,CGARDFGGSYGYTF,TGCGGTGCTAGAGATTTCGGGGGCAGCTATGGCTACACCTTC
few,TRBJ2-5,TRBV7-2,NA,CASSLVGEQTQYF,TGTGCCAGCAGCTTAGTCGGAGAACAGACCCAGTACTTC
few,TRBJ2-7,TRBV29-1,NA,CSALRPLTYEQYF,TGCAGCGCCCTTCGACCCTTGACCTACGAGCAGTACTTC
many,TRBJ2-1,TRBV7-2,NA,CASSSGLPPSYNEQFF,TGTGCCAGCAGCTCGGGACTTCCCCCCTCCTACAATGAGCAGTTCTTC
NA,TRBJ2-5,TRBV12-3/TRBV12-4,TRBD2,CASSFTTSMRETQYF,TGTGCCAGCAGTTTTACGACTAGCATGAGGGAGACCCAGTACTTC
NA,TRBJ2-7,TRBV6-1,NA,CASSARRTDSYEQYF,TGTGCCAGCAGTGCGCGACGGACGGATTCCTACGAGCAGTACTTC
NA,TRBJ2-5,TRBV7-2,TRBD2,CASSRLLAGGLKTQYF,TGTGCCAGCAGCCGTCTCCTAGCGGGGGGATTAAAGACCCAGTACTTC
NA,TRBJ2-1,TRBV20-1,TRBD1,CSARTDRGPSNEQFF,TGCAGTGCCCGAACCGACAGGGGGCCTTCCAATGAGCAGTTCTTC
NA,TRBJ2-3,TRBV2,TRBD2,CASLAGGSTDTQYF,TGTGCCAGCTTAGCGGGGGGAAGCACAGATACGCAGTATTTT
NA,TRBJ1-1,TRBV7-2,NA,CASSLDRNTAEAFF,TGTGCCAGCAGCTTAGACAGGAATACTGCTGAAGCTTTCTTT